This T cell receptor (beta chain) comes out of a study of T cells in Graves' hyperthyroidism and ophthalmopathy. Hyperthyroidism had been newly diagnosed in patients aged 18 to 65, and its duration was under 2 months. Not enrolled were patients with uncontrolled infection, other autoimmune disease, pregnancy or lactation. The diagnoses drew upon clinical symptoms, serum thyroxine and TRAb, thyroid ultrasound and orbital computed tomography. From 10 ml of fresh peripheral blood, PBMCs were isolated. The CDR3 runs 14 residues. Germline V lookup: CDR1 DFQATT, CDR2 SNEGSKA (reference sequence). Trimming at V came to 5 bases and at J to 1 base, leaving 5 bases not matched to a gene. There are a few counts of this clonotype. What was amplified from RNA transcripts were TCR beta CDR3 regions. TCR CDR3 regions were first amplified by RT-PCR with HTBI primers. TCRdb re-analysed the multiplex PCR reads in MiXCR, keeping a single row per CDR3 protein. The sample holds under 750,000 distinct CDR3 sequences, 15% to 20% seen once.

The chain has TRBV20-1 and TRBJ2-7; 10 bases line up with TRBD2. The sequencing input was blood. The TCR originated in a woman aged 45 to 65 with Graves' hyperthyroidism that later progressed to Graves' ophthalmopathy. The CDR3 DNA is TGCAGTGCTGCCGGGACTAGCGTTTCCTACGAGCAGTACTTC. It specifies CSAAGTSVSYEQYF.